This TCR beta chain was observed in a study of blood T cell repertoires in COVID-19. Study background: Sites in the United States, Italy and Spain provided acute and convalescent COVID-19 samples. The cDNA or gDNA used as material had been derived from T cells, B-cell-depleted T cells, or PBMCs.

The CDR3 consists of 15 residues. Between the trimmed V and J ends, which lost 5 bases and 0 bases, there was a span of 11 bases. Germline values: CDR1 MNHEY, CDR2 SVGAGI. As originally analysed: The authors estimated nucleated cell counts from reference gene primer amplification. Some clones are missing from TCRdb's copy, which holds only in-frame ones; the method was immunoSEQ multiplex PCR. The DNA gave D and trimming, while V, J and clone size come from that table. The table shows roughly 250,000 clones, with around 82% occurring only once. J is TRBJ1-5 and V is TRBV6-5; D uncertain. The source material was peripheral blood. The TCR originated in a woman aged 80 or over with active or convalescent COVID-19. The CDR3 DNA reads as TGTGCCAGCAGTCTTGTCCAGGCTAGCAATCAGCCCCAGCATTTT. Its protein product is CASSLVQASNQPQHF.